This passage covers 3 T cell receptor beta chains from one sample sequenced in a study of shared clonotypes between healthy human individuals (dated by TCRdb to the early 2020s). Library preparation was by the immunoSEQ multiplex PCR assay. This immuneACCESS table, as held by TCRdb, lists in-frame sequences with V and J called but not all clones. Of the missing ones, under half trace to an unresolved V gene in checked studies; the others have no known cause. The sample table shows approximately 1,000,000 clones, and 60% to 85% are seen once. The top ten hold roughly 0.82% of the sample. Sequenced sample: memory CD4+ T cells from PBMCs. Explained via the paper, the cell subset or site label denotes: CD45RA-negative fraction. Receptors were obtained from a man younger than 35 in good health. Some clones in this sample may be carry-over from other donors' samples.

The chain joins TRBV5-1 to TRBJ2-3, with D perhaps assigned TRBD1 or TRBD2 (5 bases each). CDR3 length equals 16 residues. Germline V gives CDR1 SGHRS, CDR2 YFSETQ. Trimming left V 0 bases short and J 2 bases short, with 13 bases between. Here the CDR3 DNA reads TGCGCCAGCAGCTTGGCGGGGCAGGGCTACACAGATACGCAGTATTTT. This sequence encodes CASSLAGQGYTDTQYF.

This chain connects TRBV28 to TRBJ1-3; no clear D. The germline V gene has CDR1 MDHEN and CDR2 SYDVKM. This CDR3 is built from 15 residues. V shed 4 bases and J shed 0 bases, with 10 bases lying between them. CDR3 sequence reads: CASSSATVSGNTIYF. CDR3 bases: TGTGCCAGCAGTTCGGCCACGGTCTCTGGAAACACCATATATTTT.

This clone came up once. This sample includes further DNA sequences coding for the same CDR3. This chain links TRBV5-1 with TRBJ1-2, with a possible D match to TRBD1 (5 bases). This CDR3 is built from 14 residues. Looked up from germline, CDR1 is SGHRS and CDR2 is YFSETQ. Trimming left V 3 bases short and J 8 bases short, with 17 bases between. Here the CDR3 reads CASSSGTGGLGYTF. The DNA for the CDR3 is TGCGCCAGCAGCTCCGGGACGGGCGGGTTAGGCTACACCTTC.